One sample yielded the 23 T cell receptor beta chains listed below, sequenced in a study of STAT3 mutations in large granular lymphocyte leukemia. Points from the study as a whole: Every T-LGLL patient had at least one immunodominant TCRbeta clonotype.

This table comes from immunoSEQ multiplex PCR, and its TCRdb copy is limited to in-frame clones, with some not included. In the table there are tens of thousands of clones, about 83% of which are singletons. No antigen has been identified for these receptors. Sequencing used peripheral blood mononuclear cells. All receptors derive from a woman aged 50 to 60 with T-cell large granular lymphocyte leukemia. Some clones in this sample may be carry-over from other donors' samples.

This chain connects TRBV4-3 to TRBJ2-1; 10 nucleotides line up with TRBD2. The CDR3 is 17 residues long. From germline, CDR1 is LGHNA and CDR2 YSLEER. V was clipped by 0 bases and J by 6 bases; unmatched bases: 8. CDR3 in amino acids: CASSQDLASGRINEQFF. The CDR3 nucleotides are TGCGCCAGCAGCCAAGATCTCGCTAGCGGGAGAATCAATGAGCAGTTCTTC.

The chain recombines TRBV28 with TRBJ2-1; D call uncertain. This CDR3 region has 15 residues. V was shortened by 6 bases and J by 0 bases, with 12 bases between the two germline ends. Germline CDR1 and CDR2: MDHEN and SYDVKM. This chain's CDR3 is CASSLASISYNEQFF. DNA of the CDR3: TGTGCCAGCAGCTTAGCTAGTATCTCCTACAATGAGCAGTTCTTC.

The chain carries TRBV7-2 and TRBJ2-5, with TRBD2 matching over 9 bases. Germline V gene lookup returns CDR1 SGHTA and CDR2 FQGNSA. Trimming at V came to 1 base and at J to 0 bases, leaving 12 bases not matched to a gene. The CDR3 runs 19 residues. The CDR3 region is CASSLDHLLSGSYQETQYF. DNA for the CDR3: TGTGCCAGCAGCTTAGATCATCTACTTAGCGGGAGTTACCAAGAGACCCAGTACTTC.

The V call is TRBV27, the J call TRBJ2-3; no firm D call. The CDR3 runs to 15 residues. CDR1 is MNHEY, CDR2 SMNVEV, per germline (reference sequence). Deletions cut 6 bases from V and 0 bases from J, with 13 bases between. CDR3 bases: TGTGCCAGCAGAAAGTATGTCCTTAGCACAGATACGCAGTATTTT. Amino acids: CASRKYVLSTDTQYF.

The chain couples TRBV7-9 to TRBJ1-2; weak D call: TRBD1 (6 bases). Germline assignment: CDR1 SEHNR and CDR2 FQNEAQ (reference sequence). V dropped 1 base and J dropped 7 bases, with 16 bases sitting between them. The CDR3 totals 15 residues. CDR3: CASSLGAGAPVGYTF. The CDR3 DNA reads as TGTGCCAGCAGCTTAGGTGCGGGGGCGCCCGTTGGCTACACCTTC.

The count of this clone is one. The chain has TRBV6-6 and TRBJ1-5; tentative D call: TRBD1 (5 bases). The CDR3 length is 15 residues. Trimming stripped 2 bases from V and 7 bases from J, with 15 bases between. Germline CDR1 is MNHNY and CDR2 is SVGAGI (reference sequence). CDR3 DNA sequence: TGTGCCAGCAGTTACAGGCAGGGTATGGCCCAGCCCCAGCATTTT. Protein product: CASSYRQGMAQPQHF.

V and J are TRBV15 and TRBJ2-5; D gene uncertain. Germline-derived CDR1 and CDR2 are LNHNV and YYDKDF (reference sequence). Trimming removed 0 bases from V and 1 base from J, with 6 bases in between. CDR3 size: 14 residues. The CDR3 reads CATSRDAGQETQYF. DNA for the CDR3: TGTGCCACCAGCAGAGACGCCGGCCAAGAGACCCAGTACTTC.

The chain links TRBV27 to TRBJ2-2; D not resolved. The length of the CDR3 is 14 residues. Trimming pared 4 bases from V and 10 bases from J, leaving 16 bases between. Germline V gene lookup returns CDR1 MNHEY and CDR2 SMNVEV (reference sequence). DNA for the CDR3: TGTGCCAGCAGTTGGAGCAGGCCCTCTGCGGAGCTGTTTTTT. Protein product: CASSWSRPSAELFF.

The V call is TRBV29-1, the J call TRBJ2-3; D gene uncertain. CDR1 SQVTM and CDR2 ANQGSEA come from the germline V gene. CDR3 length: 15 amino acids. With 4 bases removed from V and 0 bases from J, the gap between germline ends came to 14 bases. CDR3 protein: CSVVLGAHSTDTQYF. Written as DNA, the CDR3 is TGCAGCGTTGTTCTAGGAGCCCATAGCACAGATACGCAGTATTTT.

The chain links TRBV19 to TRBJ1-5; D may be TRBD1 (6 bases). Per the germline V gene, CDR1 is LNHDA and CDR2 is SQIVND (reference sequence). Between the trimmed V and J ends, which lost 4 bases and 10 bases, there was a span of 20 bases. The CDR3 loop spans 15 amino acids. The CDR3, as DNA: TGTGCCAGTAGTAACCCCCTTGGGGGCCGGTATCCCCAGCATTTT. Translation: CASSNPLGGRYPQHF.

This chain joins TRBV7-9 and TRBJ2-5; 9 bases are a match to TRBD2. This CDR3 region has 16 residues. Germline CDR1 is SEHNR and CDR2 is FQNEAQ (reference sequence). With V trimmed by 3 bases and J by 2 bases, 7 bases remained unmatched. The CDR3 nucleotides are TGTGCCAGCAGCTTGGCTAGCGGGACCCTACAAGAGACCCAGTACTTC. As protein: CASSLASGTLQETQYF.

The chain is built from TRBV4-3 and TRBJ2-7, with 9 bases identical to TRBD2. V was pared by 0 bases and J by 3 bases, with 3 bases of the junction left unmatched. The CDR3 has 15 residues. Germline assignment: CDR1 LGHNA and CDR2 YSLEER. CDR3: CASSQDGREGYEQYF. In DNA, the CDR3 is TGCGCCAGCAGCCAAGATGGGCGGGAGGGCTACGAGCAGTACTTC.

V and J are TRBV19 and TRBJ2-7, with D perhaps TRBD1 (6 bases). The CDR3 covers 16 residues. V was cut by 5 bases and J by 1 base, with 18 bases left in between. Germline V CDR1 and CDR2: LNHDA, SQIVND (reference sequence). Here the CDR3 reads CASSPLVGTPSYEQYF. In DNA, the CDR3 is TGTGCCAGTAGTCCCCTCGTGGGGACACCGTCCTACGAGCAGTACTTC.

The J gene is TRBJ2-7, the V gene TRBV5-4, with no clear D. Trimming cost V 2 bases and J 4 bases, with 10 bases left between them. CDR1 SGHNT and CDR2 YYREEE come from the germline V gene (reference sequence). The CDR3 consists of 13 residues. The CDR3 bases are TGTGCCAGCAGCTTCGCCGGGTCGTACGAGCAGTACTTC. It codes for CASSFAGSYEQYF.

V is TRBV11-2 and J is TRBJ2-7; D gene unclear. The CDR3 covers 13 residues. CDR1 is SGHAT and CDR2 is FQNNGV in the germline V gene. V was clipped by 5 bases and J by 7 bases, with 15 bases between them. Written as DNA, the CDR3 is TGTGCCAGCAGCACACCGGATGTGGGAGAGCAGTACTTC. Translating it yields CASSTPDVGEQYF. Supplemented by reference TRBV11-2 and TRBJ2-7, the full variable domain reads EAGVAQSPRYKIIEKRQSVAFWCNPISGHATLYWYQQILGQGPKLLIQFQNNGVVDDSQLPKDRFSAERLKGVDSTLKIQPAKLEDSAVYLCASSTPDVGEQYFGPGTRLTVT.

The chain uses TRBV5-4 and TRBJ2-7, with 12 bases that match TRBD2. V dropped 3 bases and J dropped 3; count of bases not matched to a gene: 7. Germline CDR1 SGHNT, CDR2 YYREEE (reference sequence). The CDR3 runs 16 residues. The CDR3 DNA reads TGTGCCAGCAGCTCCTCGACTAGCGGGAGTAGCTACGAGCAGTACTTC. Encoded protein: CASSSSTSGSSYEQYF.

The chain recombines TRBV11-1 with TRBJ1-2; possible D gene TRBD1, 5 bases. Germline CDR1 and CDR2: SGHAT and FQDESV (reference sequence). V lost 4 bases, J lost 0 bases, and 6 bases lay in between. The CDR3 contains 13 residues. CDR3 amino acids: CASSSTANYGYTF. CDR3 in DNA: TGTGCCAGCAGCTCGACAGCTAACTATGGCTACACCTTC.

This rearrangement joins TRBV28 to TRBJ1-3, with D possibly being TRBD1 (6 bases). The CDR3 loop spans 16 amino acids. The germline V and J ends were trimmed by 5 bases and 0 bases, with 14 bases remaining between them. Germline assignment: CDR1 MDHEN and CDR2 SYDVKM. CDR3: CASSELQGLSGNTIYF. CDR3 nucleotides: TGTGCCAGCAGTGAATTACAGGGCCTCTCTGGAAACACCATATATTTT.

This chain links TRBV5-4 with TRBJ2-5; D possibly corresponds to TRBD1 (5 bases). Trimming pared 4 bases from V and 5 bases from J, leaving 12 bases between. This CDR3 contains 13 residues. Germline loops: CDR1 SGHNT, CDR2 YYREEE (reference sequence). In DNA form, the CDR3 reads TGTGCCAGCAGCCCCTCTCCAGGGGAGACCCAGTACTTC. Protein: CASSPSPGETQYF.

J is TRBJ1-1 and V is TRBV11-2, with TRBD1 identical over 7 bases. The CDR3 runs 13 residues. Germline lookup yields CDR1 SGHAT and CDR2 FQNNGV. J was trimmed by 3 bases and V by 8 bases; bases with no gene match: 6. CDR3 sequence reads: CASLSRGDTEAFF. The CDR3 DNA follows: TGTGCCAGCTTAAGCAGGGGGGACACTGAAGCTTTCTTT.

This clone was detected a few times. This chain joins TRBV28 and TRBJ1-5; no definite D call. In germline, CDR1 is MDHEN, CDR2 SYDVKM. With 6 bases removed from V and 2 bases from J, the gap between germline ends came to 11 bases. The CDR3 has 14 amino acids. CDR3 loop: CASRSANGNQPQHF. The CDR3 DNA is TGTGCCAGCAGGTCAGCGAACGGCAATCAGCCCCAGCATTTT. Full variable domain (remainder filled in from reference TRBV28 and TRBJ1-5): DVKVTQSSRYLVKRTGEKVFLECVQDMDHENMFWYRQDPGLGLRLIYFSYDVKMKEKGDIPEGYSVSREKKERFSLILESASTNQTSMYLCASRSANGNQPQHFGDGTRLSIL.

This chain connects TRBV30 to TRBJ1-5, with TRBD1 as a possible D gene (5 bases). The germline CDR1 and CDR2 sequences are GTSNPN and SVGIG (reference sequence). With 0 bases removed from V and 1 base from J, the gap between germline ends came to 13 bases. The length of the CDR3 is 16 residues. This CDR3 reads CAWSVGGYISNQPQHF. CDR3 sequence (DNA): TGTGCCTGGAGTGTGGGGGGATATATCAGCAATCAGCCCCAGCATTTT.

The chain has TRBV5-1 and TRBJ1-1; D gene ambiguous. This CDR3 has 12 residues. The germline V gene encodes CDR1 SGHRS and CDR2 YFSETQ. V was pared by 0 bases and J by 4 bases, with 4 bases between. The CDR3 sequence is CASSLDSTEAFF. The CDR3 nucleotides are TGCGCCAGCAGCTTGGACAGCACTGAAGCTTTCTTT.